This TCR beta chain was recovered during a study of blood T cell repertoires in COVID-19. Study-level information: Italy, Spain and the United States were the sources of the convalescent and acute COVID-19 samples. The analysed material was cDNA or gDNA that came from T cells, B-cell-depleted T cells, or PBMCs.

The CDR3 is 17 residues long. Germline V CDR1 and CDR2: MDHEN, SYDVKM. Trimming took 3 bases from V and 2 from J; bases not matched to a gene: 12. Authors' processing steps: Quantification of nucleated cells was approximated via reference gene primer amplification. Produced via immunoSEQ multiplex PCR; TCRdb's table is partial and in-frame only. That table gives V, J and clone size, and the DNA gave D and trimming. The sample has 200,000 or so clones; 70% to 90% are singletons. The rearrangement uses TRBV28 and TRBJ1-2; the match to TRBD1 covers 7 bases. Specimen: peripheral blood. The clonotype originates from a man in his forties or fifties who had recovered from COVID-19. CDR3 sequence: CASSFLPGQPLNYGYTF. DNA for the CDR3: TGTGCCAGCAGTTTCCTACCGGGACAGCCTCTCAACTATGGCTACACCTTC.